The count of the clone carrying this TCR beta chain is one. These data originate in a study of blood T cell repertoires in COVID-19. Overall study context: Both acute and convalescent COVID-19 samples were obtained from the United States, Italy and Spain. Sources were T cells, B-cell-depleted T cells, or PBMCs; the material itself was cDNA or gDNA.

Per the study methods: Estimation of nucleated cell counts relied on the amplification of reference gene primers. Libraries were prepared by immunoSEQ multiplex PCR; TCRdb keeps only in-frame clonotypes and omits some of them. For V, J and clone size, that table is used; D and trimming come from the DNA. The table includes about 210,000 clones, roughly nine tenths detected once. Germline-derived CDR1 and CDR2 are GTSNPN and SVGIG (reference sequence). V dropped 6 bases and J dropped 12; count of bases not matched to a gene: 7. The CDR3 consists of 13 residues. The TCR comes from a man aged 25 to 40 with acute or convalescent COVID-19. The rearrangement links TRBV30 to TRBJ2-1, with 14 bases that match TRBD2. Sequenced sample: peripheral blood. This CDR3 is CACGTSGSRVQFF. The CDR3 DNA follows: TGTGCCTGTGGGACTAGCGGGAGTCGCGTGCAGTTCTTC.